This T cell receptor (delta chain) appears in the sequencing data of a study of Vδ1+ human thymocytes. Study-wide points: In the thymus, TRG and TRD repertoires looked highly polyclonal with Gaussian CDR3 lengths.

On this clone itself: Its antigen is unknown.

Sequences come from RNA converted to cDNA by reverse transcription. CDR3 amplicons came from multiplex PCR with pooled V-gene forward and constant-region reverse primers. TCRdb reprocessed the multiplex PCR reads using CATT. The data hold 22,000 or so delta-chain clones, with more than 8% observed a single time. The V gene end was trimmed by 0 bases and the J gene end by 0 bases; junction bases not matched to a gene: 16. The CDR3 is 20 amino acids. The germline gives CDR1 TSWWSYY, CDR2 QGS. The sequencing sample was made of Vdelta1+ gamma-delta thymocytes from the thymus. The subset is: FACS-sorted CD3+ TCRalphabeta- TCRVdelta1+ TCRVdelta2- thymocytes. This chain joins TRDV1 and TRDJ1, with 7 bases matching TRDD3. TCRdb lists no J gene, so it was determined here by aligning the DNA to germline. The sequence was obtained from a child less than two years old who had congenital heart surgery. CDR3 nucleotides: TGTGCTCTTGGGGAACTCCGGGCCCTGGGGGGCCTCCCGTACACCGATAAACTCATCTTT. Amino acid sequence: CALGELRALGGLPYTDKLIF.